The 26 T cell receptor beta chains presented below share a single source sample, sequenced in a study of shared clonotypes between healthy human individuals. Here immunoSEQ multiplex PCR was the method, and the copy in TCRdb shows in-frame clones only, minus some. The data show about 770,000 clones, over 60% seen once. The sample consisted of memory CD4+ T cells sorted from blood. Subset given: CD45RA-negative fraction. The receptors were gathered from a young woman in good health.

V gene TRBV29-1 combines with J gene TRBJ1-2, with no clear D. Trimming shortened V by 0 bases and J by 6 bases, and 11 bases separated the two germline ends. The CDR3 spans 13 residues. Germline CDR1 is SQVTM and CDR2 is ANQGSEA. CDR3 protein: CSVEELASDGYTF. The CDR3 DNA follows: TGCAGCGTTGAAGAGCTGGCGAGTGATGGCTACACCTTC.

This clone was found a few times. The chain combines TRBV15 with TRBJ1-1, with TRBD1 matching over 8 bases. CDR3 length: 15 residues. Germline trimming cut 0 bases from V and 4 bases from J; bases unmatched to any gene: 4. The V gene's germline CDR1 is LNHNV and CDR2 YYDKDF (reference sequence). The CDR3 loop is CATSRDMQGATEAFF. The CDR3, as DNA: TGTGCCACCAGCAGAGATATGCAGGGGGCCACTGAAGCTTTCTTT.

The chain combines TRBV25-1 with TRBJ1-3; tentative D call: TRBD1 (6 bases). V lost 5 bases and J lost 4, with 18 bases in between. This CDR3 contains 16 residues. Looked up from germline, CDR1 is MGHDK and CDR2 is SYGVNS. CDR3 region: CASSSKLTGSGNTIYF. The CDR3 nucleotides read TGTGCCAGCAGTTCTAAGCTCACAGGGTCCGGAAACACCATATATTTT.

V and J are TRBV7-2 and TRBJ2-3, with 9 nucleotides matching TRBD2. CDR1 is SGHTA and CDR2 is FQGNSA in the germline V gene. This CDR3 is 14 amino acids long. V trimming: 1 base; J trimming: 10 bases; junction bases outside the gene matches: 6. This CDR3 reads CASSLVGREGAQYF. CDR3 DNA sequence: TGTGCCAGCAGCTTAGTAGGGCGGGAGGGAGCGCAGTATTTT. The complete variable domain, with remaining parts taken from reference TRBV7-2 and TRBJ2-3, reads GAGVSQSPSNKVTEKGKDVELRCDPISGHTALYWYRQSLGQGLEFLIYFQGNSAPDKSGLPSDRFSAERTGGSVSTLTIQRTQQEDSAVYLCASSLVGREGAQYFGPGTRLTVL.

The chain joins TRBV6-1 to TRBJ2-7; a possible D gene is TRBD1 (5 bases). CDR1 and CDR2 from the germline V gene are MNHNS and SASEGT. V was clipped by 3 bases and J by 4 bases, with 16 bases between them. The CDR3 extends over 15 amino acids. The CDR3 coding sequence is TGTGCCAGCAGTGATCCGCAGGGAAGTAGATACGAGCAGTACTTC. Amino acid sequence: CASSDPQGSRYEQYF.

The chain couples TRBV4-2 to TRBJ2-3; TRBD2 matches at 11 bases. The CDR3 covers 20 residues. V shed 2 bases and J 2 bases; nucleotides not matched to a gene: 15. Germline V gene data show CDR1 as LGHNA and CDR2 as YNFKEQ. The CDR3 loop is CASSQNPHRLAGPFTDTQYF. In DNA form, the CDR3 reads TGTGCCAGCAGCCAAAACCCTCACCGACTAGCGGGACCCTTCACAGATACGCAGTATTTT.

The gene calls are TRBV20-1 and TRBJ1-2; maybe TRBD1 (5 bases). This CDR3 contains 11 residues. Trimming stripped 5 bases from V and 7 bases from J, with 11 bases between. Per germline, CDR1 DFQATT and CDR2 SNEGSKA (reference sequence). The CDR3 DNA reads TGCAGTGCTCTCCGGGACGGTGGCTACACCTTC. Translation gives CSALRDGGYTF.

CDR3 sequence (DNA): TGTGCCAGCAGCGCGCACTCGAGGGTTACTCAGCCCCAGCATTTT. Translation: CASSAHSRVTQPQHF. The gene calls are TRBV7-9 and TRBJ1-5; D gene ambiguous. Germline V gene data show CDR1 as SEHNR and CDR2 as FQNEAQ (reference sequence). CDR3 length: 15 residues. V lost 5 bases and J 6 bases, leaving 17 bases between the germline ends.

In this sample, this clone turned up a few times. The CDR3 spells CAWSTGGIQPQHF. CDR3 sequence (DNA): TGTGCCTGGAGTACCGGGGGAATTCAGCCCCAGCATTTT. The V call is TRBV30, the J call TRBJ1-5; D may be TRBD1 (5 bases). V lost 2 bases to trimming and J lost 6 bases, with 11 bases between them. Germline CDR1 and CDR2: GTSNPN and SVGIG (reference sequence). The CDR3 has 13 amino acids.

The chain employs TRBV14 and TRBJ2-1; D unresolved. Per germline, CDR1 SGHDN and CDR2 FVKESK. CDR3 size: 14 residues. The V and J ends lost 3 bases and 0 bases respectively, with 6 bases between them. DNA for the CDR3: TGTGCCAGCAGCCAGTCAGGCTCCTACAATGAGCAGTTCTTC. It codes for CASSQSGSYNEQFF.

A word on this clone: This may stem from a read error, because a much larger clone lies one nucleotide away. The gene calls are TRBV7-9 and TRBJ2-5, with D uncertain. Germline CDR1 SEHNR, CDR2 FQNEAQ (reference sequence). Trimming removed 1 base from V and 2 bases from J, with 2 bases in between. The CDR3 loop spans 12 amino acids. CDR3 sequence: CASSLEQETQYF. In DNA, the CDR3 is TGTGCCAGCAGCTTAGAGCAAGAGACCCAGTACTTC.

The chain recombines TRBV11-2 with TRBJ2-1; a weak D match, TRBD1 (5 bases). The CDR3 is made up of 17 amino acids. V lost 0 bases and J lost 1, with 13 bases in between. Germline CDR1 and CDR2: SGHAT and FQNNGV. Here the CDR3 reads CASSLDHGRASYNEQFF. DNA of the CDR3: TGTGCCAGCAGCTTAGATCATGGCAGGGCGTCCTACAATGAGCAGTTCTTC.

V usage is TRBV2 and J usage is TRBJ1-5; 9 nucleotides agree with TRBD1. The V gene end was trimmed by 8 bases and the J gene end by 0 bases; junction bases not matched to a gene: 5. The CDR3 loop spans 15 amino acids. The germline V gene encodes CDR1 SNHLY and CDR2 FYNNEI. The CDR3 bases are TGTGCCAGCTTACAGGGGGCGGATAGCAATCAGCCCCAGCATTTT. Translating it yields CASLQGADSNQPQHF. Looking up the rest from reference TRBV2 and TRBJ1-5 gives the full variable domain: EPEVTQTPSHQVTQMGQEVILRCVPISNHLYFYWYRQILGQKVEFLVSFYNNEISEKSEIFDDQFSVERPDGSNFTLKIRSTKLEDSAMYFCASLQGADSNQPQHFGDGTRLSIL.

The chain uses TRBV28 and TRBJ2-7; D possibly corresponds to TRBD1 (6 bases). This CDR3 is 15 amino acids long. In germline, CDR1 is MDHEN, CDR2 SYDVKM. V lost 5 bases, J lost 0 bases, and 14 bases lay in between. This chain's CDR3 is CASSQTGRSSYEQYF. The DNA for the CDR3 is TGTGCCAGCAGTCAAACAGGGCGGAGCTCCTACGAGCAGTACTTC.

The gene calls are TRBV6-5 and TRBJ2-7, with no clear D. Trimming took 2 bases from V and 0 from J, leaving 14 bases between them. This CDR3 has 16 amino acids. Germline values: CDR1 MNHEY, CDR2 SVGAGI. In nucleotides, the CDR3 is TGTGCCAGCAGTTACCGCCGTCACTCGAGCTCCTACGAGCAGTACTTC. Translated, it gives CASSYRRHSSSYEQYF.

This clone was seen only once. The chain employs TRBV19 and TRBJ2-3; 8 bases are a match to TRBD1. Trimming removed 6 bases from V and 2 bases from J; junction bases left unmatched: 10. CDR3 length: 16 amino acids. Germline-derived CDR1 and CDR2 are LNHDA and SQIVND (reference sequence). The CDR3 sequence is CASRHTRGLFTDTQYF. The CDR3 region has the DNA TGTGCCAGTAGGCACACCAGGGGGCTCTTCACAGATACGCAGTATTTT.

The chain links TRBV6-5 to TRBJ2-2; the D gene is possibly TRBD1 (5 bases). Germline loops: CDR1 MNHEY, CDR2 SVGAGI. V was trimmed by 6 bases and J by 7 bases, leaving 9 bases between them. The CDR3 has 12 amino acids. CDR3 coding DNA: TGTGCCAGCAGGACTCAGGGCGGGGAGCTGTTTTTT. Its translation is CASRTQGGELFF.

CDR3 amino acids: CASSPPHGAYEQYF. The CDR3 DNA reads as TGTGCCAGCAGTCCTCCCCATGGGGCCTACGAGCAGTACTTC. V gene TRBV28 combines with J gene TRBJ2-7; D gene ambiguous. V gave up 5 bases and J gave up 2 bases, with 13 bases separating them. This CDR3 comprises 14 residues. In germline, CDR1 is MDHEN, CDR2 SYDVKM.

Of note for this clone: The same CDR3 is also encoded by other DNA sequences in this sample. The CDR3 is CASSHQAGELETQYF. In DNA, the CDR3 is TGCGCCAGCAGCCACCAAGCGGGAGAACTAGAAACCCAGTACTTC. The V gene is TRBV4-1, the J gene TRBJ2-5; 8 bases agree with TRBD2. The junction had 11 bases not matched to a gene; V was cut back by 3 bases and J by 8 bases. The CDR3 has 15 amino acids. Germline CDR1 and CDR2: MGHRA and YSYEKL.

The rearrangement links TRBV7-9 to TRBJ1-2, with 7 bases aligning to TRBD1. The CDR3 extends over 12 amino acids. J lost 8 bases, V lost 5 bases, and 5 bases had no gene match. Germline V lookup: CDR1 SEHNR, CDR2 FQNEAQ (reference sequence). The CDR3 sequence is CASSQGEGGYTF. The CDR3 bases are TGTGCCAGCAGCCAGGGGGAGGGAGGCTACACCTTC.

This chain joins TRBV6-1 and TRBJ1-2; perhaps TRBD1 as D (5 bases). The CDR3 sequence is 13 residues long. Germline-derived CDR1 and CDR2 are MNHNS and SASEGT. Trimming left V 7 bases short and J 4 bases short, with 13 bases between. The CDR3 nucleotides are TGTGCCAGCAACAAACAGGAAAGCTATGGCTACACCTTC. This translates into CASNKQESYGYTF.

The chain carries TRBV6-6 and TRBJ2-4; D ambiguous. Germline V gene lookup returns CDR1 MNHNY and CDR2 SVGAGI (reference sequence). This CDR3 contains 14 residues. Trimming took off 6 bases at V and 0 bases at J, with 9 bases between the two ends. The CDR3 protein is CASSYQLAKNIQYF. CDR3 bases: TGTGCCAGCAGCTATCAACTAGCCAAAAACATTCAGTACTTC.

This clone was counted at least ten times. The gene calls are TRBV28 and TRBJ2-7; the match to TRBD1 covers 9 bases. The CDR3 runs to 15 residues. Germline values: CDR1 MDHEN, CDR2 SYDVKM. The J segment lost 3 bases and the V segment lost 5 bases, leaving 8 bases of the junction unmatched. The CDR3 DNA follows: TGTGCCAGCAGTCCGCACGGGACAGGGCTCTACGAGCAGTACTTC. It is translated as CASSPHGTGLYEQYF.

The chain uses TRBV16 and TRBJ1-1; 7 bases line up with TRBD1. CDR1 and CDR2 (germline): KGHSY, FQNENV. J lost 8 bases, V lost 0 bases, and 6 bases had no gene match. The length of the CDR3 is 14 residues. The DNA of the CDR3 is TGTGCCAGCAGCCAATCGTCGGGACAGAGAGAAGCTTTCTTT. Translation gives CASSQSSGQREAFF.

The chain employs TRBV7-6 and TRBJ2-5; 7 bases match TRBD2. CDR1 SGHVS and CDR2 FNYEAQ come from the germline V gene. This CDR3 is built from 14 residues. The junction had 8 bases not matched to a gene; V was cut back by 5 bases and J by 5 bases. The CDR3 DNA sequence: TGTGCCAGCAGCCCAGGACTAGTTAGGGAGACCCAGTACTTC. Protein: CASSPGLVRETQYF. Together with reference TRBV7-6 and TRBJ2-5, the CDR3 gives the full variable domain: GAGVSQSPRYKVTKRGQDVALRCDPISGHVSLYWYRQALGQGPEFLTYFNYEAQQDKSGLPNDRFSAERPEGSISTLTIQRTEQRDSAMYRCASSPGLVRETQYFGPGTRLLVL.

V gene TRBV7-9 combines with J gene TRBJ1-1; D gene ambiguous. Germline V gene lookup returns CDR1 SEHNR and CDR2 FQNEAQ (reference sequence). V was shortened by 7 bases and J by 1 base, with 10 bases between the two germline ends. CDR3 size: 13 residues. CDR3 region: CASTMGRNTEAFF. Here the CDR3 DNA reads TGTGCCAGCACCATGGGGAGGAACACTGAAGCTTTCTTT.